These 21 T cell receptor beta chains were all obtained from the same sample, sequenced in a study of neurological immune-mediated disorders. TCRdb analysed the 5' RACE reads with MiXCR anew, one entry per CDR3 protein. The repertoire holds more than 45,000 distinct CDR3 sequences, with around 3.9% as singletons. What was sequenced was PBMCs. Source of these receptors: a man aged 25 to 40 with multiple sclerosis.

This clonotype has a count of ten or more. J is TRBJ2-5 and V is TRBV14; D gene ambiguous. Germline CDR1 and CDR2: SGHDN and FVKESK. The ends were cut back, 0 bases at V and 5 bases at J, with 7 bases in the middle. CDR3 length: 13 amino acids. CDR3 nucleotide sequence: TGTGCCAGCAGCCAAGATCTAGGGGAGACCCAGTACTTC. It codes for CASSQDLGETQYF.

Turning to this clonotype: This could be a read error, since a much larger clone is one nucleotide away. This sequence joins TRBV20-1 and TRBJ2-5; 8 bases are shared with TRBD1. CDR1 DFQATT and CDR2 SNEGSKA come from the germline V gene (reference sequence). The CDR3 spans 15 residues. V lost 4 bases, J lost 3 bases, and 10 bases stayed unmatched. CDR3 in amino acids: CSAIQGATLKETQYF. CDR3 in DNA: TGCAGTGCTATTCAGGGGGCGACCTTGAAAGAGACCCAGTACTTC.

The chain has TRBV2 and TRBJ1-1; TRBD1 agrees at 7 bases. Germline assignment: CDR1 SNHLY and CDR2 FYNNEI. V gave up 4 bases and J gave up 11 bases; unmatched junction bases: 10. The CDR3 is made up of 13 amino acids. For the CDR3, the DNA is TGTGCCAGCAGTGCACAGGGGCTGGTGGAGGCTTTCTTT. Encoded protein: CASSAQGLVEAFF. Full variable domain (missing parts from reference TRBV2 and TRBJ1-1): EPEVTQTPSHQVTQMGQEVILRCVPISNHLYFYWYRQILGQKVEFLVSFYNNEISEKSEIFDDQFSVERPDGSNFTLKIRSTKLEDSAMYFCASSAQGLVEAFFGQGTRLTVV.

This clonotype was seen repeatedly, ten times or more. This chain connects TRBV5-1 to TRBJ1-4; 8 bases agree with TRBD1. J gave up 3 bases and V 0 bases, and 4 bases lay outside the gene matches. The CDR3 is 16 residues long. The germline V gene has CDR1 SGHRS and CDR2 YFSETQ. The CDR3: CASSLATGEANEKLFF. The CDR3, as DNA: TGCGCCAGCAGCTTGGCGACAGGGGAAGCTAATGAAAAACTGTTTTTT.

In this sample, this clonotype turned up many times. The chain carries TRBV6-1 and TRBJ1-1, with a tentative D call TRBD1 (5 bases). The CDR3 spans 16 residues. CDR1 and CDR2 (germline): MNHNS, SASEGT. The V gene lost 2 bases and the J gene lost 3 bases, with 16 bases spanning the gap. CDR3 nucleotides: TGTGCCAGCAGTGAAAGGTCAGGGAGTATGGACACTGAAGCTTTCTTT. Protein product: CASSERSGSMDTEAFF.

This clonotype was detected many times. V gene TRBV2 combines with J gene TRBJ2-1; 7 bases line up with TRBD2. Germline-derived CDR1 and CDR2 are SNHLY and FYNNEI. The CDR3 length is 12 residues. Trimming took 6 bases from V and 7 from J; bases not matched to a gene: 3. CDR3: CASRLLANEQFF. The CDR3 DNA sequence: TGTGCCAGCAGACTACTAGCGAATGAGCAGTTCTTC.

About this clonotype: A read error may account for a junction end that differs from germline. This chain uses TRBV28 with TRBJ1-5, with 7 bases fitting TRBD1. The germline V gene has CDR1 MDHEN and CDR2 SYDVKM. The length of the CDR3 is 15 residues. The CDR3 reads CASSWGTDSNQPQNF. The CDR3 nucleotides are TGTGCCAGCAGTTGGGGGACAGATAGCAATCAGCCCCAGAATTTT.

This clonotype was seen at least ten times. The chain has TRBV6-5 and TRBJ2-3; 11 bases fit TRBD2. CDR3 length equals 15 residues. Germline CDR1 MNHEY, CDR2 SVGAGI. The J segment lost 8 bases and the V segment lost 6 bases, leaving 10 bases of the junction unmatched. Written as DNA, the CDR3 is TGTGCCAGCAGGAAATTTAGCGGGGGGGCTGGTACGCAGTATTTT. Encoded protein: CASRKFSGGAGTQYF.

This clonotype was found many times. This rearrangement joins TRBV4-2 to TRBJ2-3; D is undetermined. Germline assignment: CDR1 LGHNA and CDR2 YNFKEQ. CDR3 length: 15 residues. V was trimmed by 5 bases and J by 2 bases, leaving 14 bases between them. The CDR3 DNA reads TGTGCCAGCAGCTTTACGACTGGCTCCACAGATACGCAGTATTTT. Translated: CASSFTTGSTDTQYF.

This clonotype appeared many times. The genes are TRBV7-2 and TRBJ2-6; TRBD1 might be the D (5 bases). CDR1 is SGHTA, CDR2 FQGNSA, per germline. The CDR3 sequence is 16 residues long. Trimming stripped 1 base from V and 4 bases from J, with 11 bases between. The CDR3 DNA reads TGTGCCAGCAGCTTAGAAAGGGGCGTCGGGGCCAACGTCCTGACTTTC. This sequence encodes CASSLERGVGANVLTF.

In its sample, this clonotype was seen many times. This chain links TRBV4-1 with TRBJ1-2, with 7 positions matching TRBD1. The V segment lost 1 base and the J segment 6 bases; nucleotides outside the gene matches: 5. Germline CDR1 is MGHRA and CDR2 is YSYEKL. The CDR3 runs 14 residues. The DNA of the CDR3 is TGCGCCAGCAGCCAAGCCTACGACAGGGATGGCTACACCTTC. Protein product: CASSQAYDRDGYTF.

This clonotype was picked up many times. The chain recombines TRBV6-2 or TRBV6-3 with TRBJ2-7; D tentatively fits TRBD1 or TRBD2 (5 bases each). The CDR3 has 14 residues. CDR1 and CDR2 from the germline V gene are MNHEY and SVGEGT. V was pared by 1 base and J by 3 bases, with 10 bases between. The CDR3 region is CASSYWGYSYEQYF. In DNA form, the CDR3 reads TGTGCCAGCAGTTACTGGGGGTACAGCTACGAGCAGTACTTC.

This clonotype was counted ten times or more. This chain links TRBV7-8 with TRBJ1-2; no definite D call. The CDR3 has 15 amino acids. Germline V CDR1 and CDR2: SGHVS, FQNEAQ. With 2 bases removed from V and 2 bases from J, the gap between germline ends came to 12 bases. In DNA form, the CDR3 reads TGTGCCAGCAGCTTACGCCGGGCACAAAACTATGGCTACACCTTC. It specifies CASSLRRAQNYGYTF.

This clonotype has a handful of counts. This chain connects TRBV20-1 to TRBJ2-7, with TRBD2 matching 8 bases. Germline values: CDR1 DFQATT, CDR2 SNEGSKA (reference sequence). V dropped 3 bases and J dropped 4; count of bases not matched to a gene: 8. There are 14 residues in the CDR3. CDR3 region: CSASLAGSRYEQYF. DNA for the CDR3: TGCAGTGCTAGCTTAGCGGGATCCAGGTACGAGCAGTACTTC.

Comments on this clonotype: A much more abundant neighbour one base away suggests this may be a read error. The V and J genes are TRBV28 and TRBJ1-1; weak D call: TRBD1 (6 bases). The germline V gene has CDR1 MDHEN and CDR2 SYDVKM. V was cut by 4 bases and J by 1 base, with 16 bases left in between. This CDR3 spans 16 amino acids. In DNA, the CDR3 is TGTGCCAGCAGTTCTATACAGGGAGCAACGAACACTGAAGCTTTCTTT. It is translated as CASSSIQGATNTEAFF.

In this sample, this clonotype turned up many times. The rearrangement uses TRBV30 and TRBJ1-2; no definite D call. Trimming took 0 bases from V and 4 from J, leaving 12 bases between them. Looked up from germline, CDR1 is GTSNPN and CDR2 is SVGIG (reference sequence). CDR3 length equals 14 residues. The CDR3 loop reads CAWSVRSTAYGYTF. In nucleotides, the CDR3 is TGTGCCTGGAGTGTGAGGTCGACCGCCTATGGCTACACCTTC.

There are many counts of this clonotype. The rearrangement links TRBV7-9 to TRBJ1-5; tentatively, D is TRBD1 (5 bases). The CDR3 consists of 16 residues. Between the trimmed V and J ends, which lost 4 bases and 5 bases, there was a span of 18 bases. CDR1 is SEHNR, CDR2 FQNEAQ, per germline (reference sequence). The DNA for the CDR3 is TGTGCCAGCAGCTCCAACCAGGGCGGTTACGATCAGCCCCAGCATTTT. Translation: CASSSNQGGYDQPQHF.

This clonotype was picked up many times. The chain couples TRBV20-1 to TRBJ1-1; 7 positions match TRBD1. CDR3 size: 14 residues. The V gene end was trimmed by 6 bases and the J gene end by 0 bases; junction bases not matched to a gene: 7. Germline V gives CDR1 DFQATT, CDR2 SNEGSKA (reference sequence). CDR3 in amino acids: CSAPGGQVNTEAFF. CDR3 bases: TGCAGTGCCCCAGGGGGGCAGGTGAACACTGAAGCTTTCTTT.

This clonotype was recorded at least ten times. The CDR3 DNA follows: TGTGCCAGCAGCTTAAGGGACCGAAGGCGGGGGGACTCCTACGAGCAGTACTTC. Amino acid sequence: CASSLRDRRRGDSYEQYF. The chain has TRBV7-8 and TRBJ2-7, with 8 bases identical to TRBD2. The CDR3 runs to 18 residues. Germline lookup yields CDR1 SGHVS and CDR2 FQNEAQ. With V trimmed by 2 bases and J by 0 bases, 12 bases remained unmatched.

This clonotype was observed at least ten times. The CDR3 nucleotides read TGTGCCACCCAGAGGCAAGGGAATTCCAAGTTCTTC. Translation gives CATQRQGNSKFF. The chain uses TRBV2 and TRBJ2-1; D is ambiguous. The germline CDR1 and CDR2 sequences are SNHLY and FYNNEI. The CDR3 is 12 amino acids. Trimming pared 10 bases from V and 14 bases from J, leaving 21 bases between.

In its sample, this clonotype was seen many times. This rearrangement joins TRBV29-1 to TRBJ1-1; perhaps TRBD1 as D (6 bases). V gave up 4 bases and J gave up 6 bases, with 12 bases separating them. The CDR3 is 12 amino acids. Germline V gene sequence: CDR1 SQVTM, CDR2 ANQGSEA. CDR3 coding DNA: TGCAGCGTTGTCCCAGGGGTCTCTGAAGCTTTCTTT. Protein product: CSVVPGVSEAFF.